Below, 7 T cell receptor beta chains from the same sample are listed, as sequenced in a study of shared clonotypes between healthy human individuals. Profiled with immunoSEQ multiplex PCR; TCRdb holds only in-frame clones, not every one. The sample consists of about 500,000 clones, approximately 71% of them appearing once. The source material was PBMCs. These receptors originate from a middle-aged woman in good health. Some clones in this sample may be carry-over from other donors' samples.

The chain couples TRBV10-3 to TRBJ1-5, with D unclear. The CDR3 loop spans 15 amino acids. Germline V gives CDR1 ENHRY, CDR2 SYGVKD. Trimming shortened V by 0 bases and J by 1 base, and 7 bases separated the two germline ends. The CDR3 protein is CAISESKGSNQPQHF. The CDR3, as DNA: TGTGCCATCAGTGAGTCGAAGGGAAGCAATCAGCCCCAGCATTTT.

The CDR3 reads CASSLGQGGHYEQYF. DNA of the CDR3: TGCGCCAGCAGCTTGGGACAGGGAGGCCACTACGAGCAGTACTTC. The chain is built from TRBV5-1 and TRBJ2-7; D is possibly TRBD1 (7 bases). Germline V gives CDR1 SGHRS, CDR2 YFSETQ. This CDR3 comprises 15 residues. V gave up 0 bases and J gave up 3 bases, with 13 bases separating them.

The CDR3 coding sequence is TGTGCCAGCAGCCCCGGAAAGACAACGGACGAGCAGTACTTC. It encodes CASSPGKTTDEQYF. V is TRBV11-3 and J is TRBJ2-7; no definite D call. The germline V gene encodes CDR1 SGHNT and CDR2 YENEEA. This CDR3 comprises 14 residues. V gave up 5 bases and J gave up 5 bases, with 16 bases separating them. Full variable domain (missing parts from reference TRBV11-3 and TRBJ2-7): EAGVVQSPRYKIIEKKQPVAFWCNPISGHNTLYWYLQNLGQGPELLIRYENEEAVDDSQLPKDRFSAERLKGVDSTLKIQPAELGDSAVYLCASSPGKTTDEQYFGPGTRLTVT.

This chain links TRBV28 with TRBJ2-6; 7 positions match TRBD1. CDR3 length equals 17 residues. The junction had 4 bases not matched to a gene; V was cut back by 2 bases and J by 0 bases. Germline CDR1 MDHEN, CDR2 SYDVKM. CDR3 region: CASSLSRDSSGANVLTF. The CDR3 region has the DNA TGTGCCAGCAGTTTAAGCCGGGACAGCTCTGGGGCCAACGTCCTGACTTTC.

The chain links TRBV2 to TRBJ1-1, with D perhaps TRBD1 (5 bases). This CDR3 spans 15 amino acids. Germline V lookup: CDR1 SNHLY, CDR2 FYNNEI. Trimming stripped 6 bases from V and 5 bases from J, with 19 bases between. CDR3 sequence reads: CASSLGDPRRTEAFF. The CDR3 region has the DNA TGTGCCAGCAGCCTGGGGGACCCTAGGAGAACTGAAGCTTTCTTT.

Comment on this clone: A far larger clone is only one base removed, so a read error is likely. The chain joins TRBV30 to TRBJ1-1; D call uncertain. Germline assignment: CDR1 GTSNPN and CDR2 SVGIG (reference sequence). V dropped 0 bases and J dropped 1 base, with 9 bases sitting between them. The CDR3 spans 14 residues. CDR3 DNA sequence: TGTGCCTGGAGTGTCGGACTCTGGAACACTGAAGCTTTCTTT. Translating it yields CAWSVGLWNTEAFF. The full variable domain, rest sourced from reference TRBV30 and TRBJ1-1, is SQTIHQWPATLVQPVGSPLSLECTVEGTSNPNLYWYRQAAGRGLQLLFYSVGIGQISSEVPQNLSASRPQDRQFILSSKKLLLSDSGFYLCAWSVGLWNTEAFFGQGTRLTVV.

This sequence joins TRBV7-2 and TRBJ2-2, with D possibly TRBD1 on 6 matching bases. The CDR3 is 15 amino acids. Per the germline V gene, CDR1 is SGHTA and CDR2 is FQGNSA. V lost 5 bases to trimming and J lost 3 bases, with 13 bases between them. The DNA for the CDR3 is TGTGCCAGCAGCGCGGTCAGGGGACACACCGGGGAGCTGTTTTTT. The encoded protein is CASSAVRGHTGELFF.